This TCR beta chain was captured in a study of T-cell reconstitution after alpha-beta-depleted transplantation in children. V lost 5 bases to trimming and J lost 3 bases, with 13 bases between them. Per germline, CDR1 LNHDA and CDR2 SQIVND (reference sequence). The CDR3 is 15 residues long. Unique molecular identifiers were incorporated during preparation of the TCRbeta library. Each CDR3 protein gets one entry after TCRdb re-called the PCR reads with MiXCR. In the table there are about a million distinct CDR3 sequences, about 30% of which are singletons. This TCR was sampled from a boy younger than two who had a stem cell transplant for SCID, so the T cells may come from the graft donor. This material consisted of PBMCs, mostly from graft donor cells, taken 360 days after TCRalphabeta/CD19-depleted stem cell transplant. The gene calls are TRBV19 and TRBJ2-2; D is possibly TRBD1 (6 bases). As DNA, the CDR3 is TGTGCCAGTAGTGTCCAGGGGCCGGACACCGGGGAGCTGTTTTTT. It codes for CASSVQGPDTGELFF.